The 22 T cell receptor beta chains reported below all come from one sample, sequenced in a study of radiation and T cells in renal cell carcinoma. Assay: immunoSEQ multiplex PCR; the TCRdb copy retains only in-frame clones and omits some. Here the sample spans some 100,000 clones, under 90% being singletons. Sample time point: baseline pretreatment blood. Treatment denoted: 15 Gy SBRT to primary tumor, nephrectomy 4 weeks later. Specimen: blood, collected from a patient whose treatment included radiotherapy and nephrectomy. Source of these receptors: a man in his sixties with renal cell carcinoma.

The V and J genes are TRBV9 and TRBJ2-2; maybe TRBD1 (6 bases). V shed 2 bases and J shed 7 bases, with 12 bases lying between them. The CDR3 runs to 14 residues. CDR1 and CDR2 (germline): SGDLS, YYNGEE. The CDR3: CASSVRQAFGELFF. In nucleotides, the CDR3 is TGTGCCAGCAGCGTCAGACAGGCTTTCGGGGAGCTGTTTTTT.

This chain connects TRBV11-2 to TRBJ2-5; no firm D call. CDR3 length: 14 amino acids. Trimming removed 1 base from V and 5 bases from J, with 11 bases in between. Germline V gives CDR1 SGHAT, CDR2 FQNNGV. DNA of the CDR3: TGTGCCAGCAGCTTAGTGATCGGCGGCGAGACCCAGTACTTC. Amino acids: CASSLVIGGETQYF. Full variable domain (missing parts from reference TRBV11-2 and TRBJ2-5): EAGVAQSPRYKIIEKRQSVAFWCNPISGHATLYWYQQILGQGPKLLIQFQNNGVVDDSQLPKDRFSAERLKGVDSTLKIQPAKLEDSAVYLCASSLVIGGETQYFGPGTRLLVL.

The chain uses TRBV28 and TRBJ1-2, with 9 bases fitting TRBD1. From germline, CDR1 is MDHEN and CDR2 SYDVKM. This CDR3 region has 15 residues. V gave up 6 bases and J gave up 7 bases; unmatched junction bases: 12. In nucleotides, the CDR3 is TGTGCCAGCAGATTTGGGGACAGGGATAAGGGTGGCTACACCTTC. It specifies CASRFGDRDKGGYTF.

The V gene is TRBV4-1, the J gene TRBJ1-5; no clear D gene. Germline V gene data show CDR1 as MGHRA and CDR2 as YSYEKL. The CDR3 runs 15 residues. Trimming removed 0 bases from V and 2 bases from J, with 8 bases in between. The CDR3 is CASSQDAVGNQPQHF. The CDR3, as DNA: TGCGCCAGCAGCCAAGACGCAGTTGGCAATCAGCCCCAGCATTTT.

This clone was seen many times. The CDR3 region is CASSLAGGGNTIYF. The CDR3 region has the DNA TGTGCCAGCAGCTTAGCAGGGGGGGGAAACACCATATATTTT. The chain combines TRBV7-2 with TRBJ1-3, with a possible D match to TRBD1 (6 bases). Germline loops: CDR1 SGHTA, CDR2 FQGNSA. This CDR3 spans 14 amino acids. V was trimmed by 0 bases and J by 4 bases, leaving 7 bases between them.

This rearrangement joins TRBV27 to TRBJ1-2, with 8 nucleotides matching TRBD1. The V segment lost 0 bases and the J segment 4 bases; nucleotides outside the gene matches: 7. The germline CDR1 and CDR2 sequences are MNHEY and SMNVEV (reference sequence). This CDR3 comprises 16 residues. The CDR3 sequence: CASSLSLRGRGYGYTF. DNA for the CDR3: TGTGCCAGCAGTTTATCCCTCAGGGGGCGAGGCTATGGCTACACCTTC.

The V and J genes are TRBV29-1 and TRBJ2-5; D not certain. Trimming took 4 bases from V and 5 from J, leaving 14 bases between them. The CDR3 runs to 13 residues. CDR1 and CDR2 from the germline V gene are SQVTM and ANQGSEA. Here the CDR3 reads CSVVLAAGETQYF. DNA for the CDR3: TGCAGCGTTGTTTTAGCAGCTGGGGAGACCCAGTACTTC. Full variable domain (remainder filled in from reference TRBV29-1 and TRBJ2-5): SAVISQKPSRDICQRGTSLTIQCQVDSQVTMMFWYRQQPGQSLTLIATANQGSEATYESGFVIDKFPISRPNLTFSTLTVSNMSPEDSSIYLCSVVLAAGETQYFGPGTRLLVL.

The chain recombines TRBV28 with TRBJ2-7; TRBD2 is a possible D gene (5 bases). Germline CDR1 is MDHEN and CDR2 is SYDVKM. The CDR3 totals 14 residues. The germline V and J ends were trimmed by 2 bases and 4 bases, with 12 bases remaining between them. CDR3 DNA: TGTGCCAGCAGTTTAAGACACCGGGGATACGAGCAGTACTTC. Amino acid sequence: CASSLRHRGYEQYF. The variable domain in full, with the rest retrieved from reference TRBV28 and TRBJ2-7, is DVKVTQSSRYLVKRTGEKVFLECVQDMDHENMFWYRQDPGLGLRLIYFSYDVKMKEKGDIPEGYSVSREKKERFSLILESASTNQTSMYLCASSLRHRGYEQYFGPGTRLTVT.

The V call is TRBV28, the J call TRBJ2-3; the D is unclear. CDR1 and CDR2 (germline): MDHEN, SYDVKM. This CDR3 comprises 16 residues. V gave up 2 bases and J gave up 5 bases, with 17 bases separating them. The CDR3 is CASSLGQVPTIDTQYF. The CDR3 region has the DNA TGTGCCAGCAGTTTAGGTCAGGTACCGACCATAGATACGCAGTATTTT.

The chain has TRBV10-3 and TRBJ2-7; D is unclear. This CDR3 has 14 amino acids. V shed 0 bases and J shed 2 bases, with 8 bases lying between them. CDR1 ENHRY and CDR2 SYGVKD come from the germline V gene. The CDR3: CAISESIGTYEQYF. In nucleotides, the CDR3 is TGTGCCATCAGTGAGTCGATTGGGACCTACGAGCAGTACTTC.

This chain joins TRBV10-2 and TRBJ2-7, with 7 nucleotides matching TRBD1. The CDR3 has 13 amino acids. The J segment lost 2 bases and the V segment lost 7 bases, leaving 5 bases of the junction unmatched. The V gene's germline CDR1 is WSHSY and CDR2 SAAADI. CDR3 sequence reads: CASTSRGTYEQYF. In nucleotides, the CDR3 is TGCGCCAGCACAAGCAGGGGGACCTACGAGCAGTACTTC.

This chain joins TRBV7-2 and TRBJ2-3, with 11 bases fitting TRBD2. V lost 1 base to trimming and J lost 4 bases; unmatched junction nucleotides: 1. The CDR3 covers 15 residues. Per the germline V gene, CDR1 is SGHTA and CDR2 is FQGNSA. The DNA for the CDR3 is TGTGCCAGCAGCTTAGTAGCGGGAGGGGCAGATACGCAGTATTTT. Protein: CASSLVAGGADTQYF.

The chain joins TRBV27 to TRBJ2-2; TRBD2 matches 8 bases. V gave up 2 bases and J gave up 7 bases; unmatched junction bases: 15. CDR1 is MNHEY and CDR2 is SMNVEV in the germline V gene (reference sequence). The CDR3 runs 18 residues. The CDR3, as DNA: TGTGCCAGCAGTTTAATTAATGCGGGAGGCCCCAATGTCGGGGAGCTGTTTTTT. Protein: CASSLINAGGPNVGELFF.

A word on this clone: The same CDR3 is also encoded by other DNA sequences in this sample. Here the CDR3 DNA reads TGTGCCAGCAGCTTAGGTGCTGGCTACACCTTC. This sequence encodes CASSLGAGYTF. The chain links TRBV7-8 to TRBJ1-2; D remains unclear. This CDR3 is built from 11 residues. Germline CDR1 reads SGHVS; CDR2 reads FQNEAQ. Trimming stripped 1 base from V and 7 bases from J, with 4 bases between.

CDR3 DNA: TGTGCCAGCAGCTTAGTGAGTCTTACGGGGCGTGACACTGAAGCTTTCTTT. Its protein is CASSLVSLTGRDTEAFF. The chain employs TRBV13 and TRBJ1-1; tentative D call: TRBD1 (5 bases). The CDR3 runs to 17 residues. CDR1 and CDR2 from the germline V gene are PRHDT and FYEKMQ (reference sequence). The germline V and J ends were trimmed by 1 base and 3 bases, with 18 bases remaining between them.

The chain links TRBV18 to TRBJ1-1, with no clear D. This CDR3 spans 15 amino acids. Per germline, CDR1 KGHSH and CDR2 LQKENI. V gave up 2 bases and J gave up 5 bases, with 15 bases separating them. This chain's CDR3 is CASSPFRTGGTEAFF. The CDR3 DNA is TGTGCCAGCTCACCATTTAGGACGGGTGGGACTGAAGCTTTCTTT.

V is TRBV5-6 and J is TRBJ2-2; unclear D gene. The germline V gene has CDR1 SGHDT and CDR2 YYEEEE. The CDR3 is 16 amino acids. The V and J ends lost 4 bases and 4 bases respectively, with 17 bases between them. Written as DNA, the CDR3 is TGTGCCAGCAGCCCTCAACCCAGGCAGTTCACCGGGGAGCTGTTTTTT. Protein sequence: CASSPQPRQFTGELFF.

The chain couples TRBV5-6 to TRBJ2-2, with a weak D call TRBD1 (5 bases). The CDR3 sequence is 16 residues long. Per the germline V gene, CDR1 is SGHDT and CDR2 is YYEEEE. V was cut by 1 base and J by 0 bases, with 10 bases left in between. In DNA form, the CDR3 reads TGTGCCAGCAGCTTGTTCCGGACATCGAACACCGGGGAGCTGTTTTTT. Translated: CASSLFRTSNTGELFF.

The CDR3 sequence is CASSLRGGNNEQFF. The CDR3 DNA reads TGTGCCAGCAGTTTACGAGGCGGGAACAATGAGCAGTTCTTC. This chain links TRBV6-5 with TRBJ2-1; D perhaps matches TRBD2 (6 bases). CDR1 is MNHEY and CDR2 is SVGAGI in the germline V gene. This CDR3 comprises 14 residues. Between the trimmed V and J ends, which lost 4 bases and 5 bases, there was a span of 12 bases.

This rearrangement joins TRBV5-1 to TRBJ2-5; D is possibly TRBD2 (5 bases). The CDR3 is 13 residues long. Germline-derived CDR1 and CDR2 are SGHRS and YFSETQ. V was trimmed by 7 bases and J by 4 bases, leaving 14 bases between them. The CDR3 coding sequence is TGCGCCAGCCAGGCGGGCGATTTAGAGACCCAGTACTTC. It encodes CASQAGDLETQYF.

The CDR3 loop is CASSAESGRYSNQPQHF. CDR3 sequence (DNA): TGTGCCAGCAGTGCCGAGTCAGGACGTTATAGCAATCAGCCCCAGCATTTT. The V call is TRBV28, the J call TRBJ1-5; D is unresolved. The CDR3 loop spans 17 amino acids. The V end lost 5 bases, the J end lost 0 bases, and 17 bases lay between the germline ends. Germline CDR1 and CDR2: MDHEN and SYDVKM.

This clone has ten or more counts. The chain combines TRBV4-1 with TRBJ2-5, with no clear D. Trimming removed 4 bases at V and 7 bases at J, with 10 bases between. CDR3 length equals 12 residues. The V gene's germline CDR1 is MGHRA and CDR2 YSYEKL. The CDR3 sequence is CASSRVSGTQYF. CDR3 sequence (DNA): TGCGCCAGCAGCCGGGTCTCGGGGACCCAGTACTTC.